One and the same sample provided the 10 T cell receptor beta chains below, sequenced in a study of T cell responses to AZD1222 COVID-19 vaccine. Clones were sequenced by immunoSEQ multiplex PCR, and TCRdb holds only the in-frame ones, with some missing. Here the sample spans roughly 150,000 clones, just over 90% being singletons. The source was peripheral blood, collected on day 0 of AZD1222 vaccination. These receptors all stem from an adult in good health.

This chain joins TRBV7-3 and TRBJ2-6; D unresolved. Per germline, CDR1 SGHTA and CDR2 FQGTGA. V was pared by 5 bases and J by 0 bases, with 8 bases between. The CDR3 is 15 amino acids. The CDR3 sequence is CASSPWDSGANVLTF. For the CDR3, the DNA is TGTGCCAGCAGCCCTTGGGACTCTGGGGCCAACGTCCTGACTTTC.

J is TRBJ1-1 and V is TRBV9, with D uncertain. Per germline, CDR1 SGDLS and CDR2 YYNGEE. The CDR3 extends over 14 amino acids. Trimming removed 4 bases at V and 6 bases at J, with 16 bases between. The CDR3 is CASSSAEGRAEAFF. CDR3 DNA: TGTGCCAGCAGCTCCGCGGAAGGTCGGGCTGAAGCTTTCTTT.

The chain has TRBV28 and TRBJ2-4, with no clear D. The CDR3 is 15 residues long. Germline CDR1 is MDHEN and CDR2 is SYDVKM. Between the trimmed V and J ends, which lost 6 bases and 0 bases, there was a span of 12 bases. The DNA for the CDR3 is TGTGCCAGCAGCCTCGGACGGATAGCCAAAAACATTCAGTACTTC. Translating gives CASSLGRIAKNIQYF.

The V and J genes are TRBV28 and TRBJ1-1; D ambiguous. The germline CDR1 and CDR2 sequences are MDHEN and SYDVKM. The CDR3 length is 15 residues. Between the trimmed V and J ends, which lost 4 bases and 3 bases, there was a span of 15 bases. CDR3 sequence reads: CASSSPSLGYTEAFF. CDR3 DNA: TGTGCCAGCAGTTCACCCTCATTAGGGTACACTGAAGCTTTCTTT.

The chain joins TRBV19 to TRBJ2-4; D might be TRBD1 (6 bases). CDR3 size: 14 residues. Germline lookup yields CDR1 LNHDA and CDR2 SQIVND (reference sequence). The germline V and J ends were trimmed by 7 bases and 2 bases, with 12 bases remaining between them. CDR3 sequence (DNA): TGTGCCAGTACGATAGGGACATCCAAAAACATTCAGTACTTC. It specifies CASTIGTSKNIQYF.

The V and J genes are TRBV9 and TRBJ2-2; D is possibly TRBD1 or TRBD2 (5 bases each). Germline values: CDR1 SGDLS, CDR2 YYNGEE. This CDR3 region has 15 residues. Trimming took 4 bases from V and 5 from J, leaving 15 bases between them. The CDR3 coding sequence is TGTGCCAGCAGCCGGGACCCAACGCGTACCGGGGAGCTGTTTTTT. Translating it yields CASSRDPTRTGELFF.

The V call is TRBV6-5, the J call TRBJ2-7; 9 bases fit TRBD1. In germline, CDR1 is MNHEY, CDR2 SVGAGI. There are 15 residues in the CDR3. The trim removed 4 bases at V and 6 bases at J, leaving 10 bases unmatched. The CDR3 nucleotides are TGTGCCAGCAGTTCCGCCGGGACAGGGCCCTCCGAGCAGTACTTC. It translates to CASSSAGTGPSEQYF.

V is TRBV12-3 or TRBV12-4 and J is TRBJ1-2; no definite D call. The CDR3 runs 12 residues. The V and J ends lost 6 bases and 3 bases respectively, with 8 bases between them. This CDR3 reads CASRPVDYGYTF. The CDR3 DNA reads as TGTGCCAGCAGGCCAGTGGACTATGGCTACACCTTC.

This sequence joins TRBV6-2 or TRBV6-3 and TRBJ2-7; D is uncertain. Trimming removed 2 bases from V and 4 bases from J, with 9 bases in between. CDR3 length: 13 residues. Per the germline V gene, CDR1 is MNHEY and CDR2 is SVGEGT. The CDR3 nucleotides read TGTGCCAGCAGTTACGCAACGGGTTACGAGCAGTACTTC. Translation: CASSYATGYEQYF.

The chain joins TRBV2 to TRBJ2-3; D not certain. Per the germline V gene, CDR1 is SNHLY and CDR2 is FYNNEI. Deletions cut 3 bases from V and 4 bases from J, with 5 bases between. This CDR3 is 12 amino acids long. CDR3 DNA sequence: TGTGCCAGCAGTGACCCCCCAGATACGCAGTATTTT. The encoded protein is CASSDPPDTQYF. Together with reference TRBV2 and TRBJ2-3, the CDR3 gives the full variable domain: EPEVTQTPSHQVTQMGQEVILRCVPISNHLYFYWYRQILGQKVEFLVSFYNNEISEKSEIFDDQFSVERPDGSNFTLKIRSTKLEDSAMYFCASSDPPDTQYFGPGTRLTVL.